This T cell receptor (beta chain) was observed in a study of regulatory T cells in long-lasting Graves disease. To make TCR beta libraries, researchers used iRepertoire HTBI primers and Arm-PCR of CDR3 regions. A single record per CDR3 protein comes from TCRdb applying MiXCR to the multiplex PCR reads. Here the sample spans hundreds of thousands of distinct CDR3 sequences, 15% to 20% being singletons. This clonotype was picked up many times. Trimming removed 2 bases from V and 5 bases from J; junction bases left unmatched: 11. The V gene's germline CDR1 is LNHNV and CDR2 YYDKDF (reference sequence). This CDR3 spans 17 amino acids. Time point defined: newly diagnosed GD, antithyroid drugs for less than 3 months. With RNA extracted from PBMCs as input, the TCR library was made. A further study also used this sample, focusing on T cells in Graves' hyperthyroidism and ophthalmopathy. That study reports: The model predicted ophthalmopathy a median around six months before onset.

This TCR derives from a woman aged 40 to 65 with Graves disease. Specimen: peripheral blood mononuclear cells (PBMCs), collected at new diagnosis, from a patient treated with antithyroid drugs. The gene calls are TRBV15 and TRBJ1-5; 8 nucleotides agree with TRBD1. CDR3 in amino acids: CATSRREGQGSHQPQHF. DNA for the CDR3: TGTGCCACCAGCAGACGAGAAGGACAGGGCTCGCATCAGCCCCAGCATTTT.